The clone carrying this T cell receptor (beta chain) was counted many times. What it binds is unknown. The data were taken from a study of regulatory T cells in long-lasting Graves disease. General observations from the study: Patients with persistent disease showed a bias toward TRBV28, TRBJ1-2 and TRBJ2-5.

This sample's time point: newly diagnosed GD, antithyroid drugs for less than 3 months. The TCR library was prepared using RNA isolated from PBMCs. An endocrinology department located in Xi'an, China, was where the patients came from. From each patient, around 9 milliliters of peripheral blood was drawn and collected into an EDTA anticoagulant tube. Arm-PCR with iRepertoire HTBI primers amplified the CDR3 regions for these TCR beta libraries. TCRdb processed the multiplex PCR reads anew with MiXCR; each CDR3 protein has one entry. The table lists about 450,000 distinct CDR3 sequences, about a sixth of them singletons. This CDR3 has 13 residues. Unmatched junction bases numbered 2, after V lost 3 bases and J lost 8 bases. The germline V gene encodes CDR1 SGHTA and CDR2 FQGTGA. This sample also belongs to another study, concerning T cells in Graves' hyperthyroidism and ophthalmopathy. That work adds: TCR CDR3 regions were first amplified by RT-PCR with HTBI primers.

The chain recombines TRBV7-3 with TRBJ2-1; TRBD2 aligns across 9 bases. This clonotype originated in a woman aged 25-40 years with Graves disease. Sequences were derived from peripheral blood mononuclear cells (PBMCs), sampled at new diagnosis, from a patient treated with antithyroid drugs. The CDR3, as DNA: TGTGCCAGCAGCTTGGGCGGGAGGGATGAGCAGTTCTTC. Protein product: CASSLGGRDEQFF.